The 25 T cell receptor beta chains reported below all come from one sample, sequenced in a study of OX40 agonist ivuxolimab in advanced cancers. Sequenced by immunoSEQ multiplex PCR; TCRdb stores in-frame clones only, minus some. Of some 130,000 clones detected, roughly nine tenths appear once; the ten largest clones hold 0.55%. Sequenced material: CD4+ or CD8+ T cells sorted from blood, taken in a trial of the OX40 agonist ivuxolimab. The receptors were sampled from an adult with an advanced solid tumor such as melanoma, head and neck, liver or kidney cancer.

This chain connects TRBV28 to TRBJ2-3; 8 positions agree with TRBD2. V lost 6 bases and J lost 2; bases outside the gene matches: 13. There are 17 residues in the CDR3. CDR1 MDHEN and CDR2 SYDVKM come from the germline V gene. The CDR3 DNA sequence: TGTGCCAGCAGCCTCGAGAAGGGGCGGGGGGCCACAGATACGCAGTATTTT. Residues: CASSLEKGRGATDTQYF.

V usage is TRBV30 and J usage is TRBJ1-1; D is uncertain. Germline CDR1 GTSNPN, CDR2 SVGIG (reference sequence). CDR3 length equals 12 residues. The CDR3 is CAYDPSNTEAFF. DNA for the CDR3: TGTGCTTACGACCCGTCGAACACTGAAGCTTTCTTT.

The genes are TRBV10-3 and TRBJ1-2; TRBD1 agrees at 9 bases. The CDR3 has 14 residues. V dropped 6 bases and J dropped 5; count of bases not matched to a gene: 7. Germline V gene lookup returns CDR1 ENHRY and CDR2 SYGVKD. DNA for the CDR3: TGTGCCATCAGACGACCGGGACAGGGTTATGGCTACACCTTC. This translates into CAIRRPGQGYGYTF.

V and J are TRBV19 and TRBJ1-5; 7 bases match TRBD1. V shed 9 bases and J 0 bases; nucleotides not matched to a gene: 8. The germline V gene has CDR1 LNHDA and CDR2 SQIVND (reference sequence). CDR3 length: 15 residues. CDR3 residues: CASIDRANSNQPQHF. The CDR3 DNA is TGTGCCAGCATCGACAGGGCAAATAGCAATCAGCCCCAGCATTTT.

This clone was counted a few times. In nucleotides, the CDR3 is TGCAGCGTTGAGGAAACCTCGGGGACTGAAGCTTTCTTT. It specifies CSVEETSGTEAFF. The chain employs TRBV29-1 and TRBJ1-1; no clear D gene. The germline V and J ends were trimmed by 3 bases and 5 bases, with 13 bases remaining between them. CDR3 size: 13 residues. Germline loops: CDR1 SQVTM, CDR2 ANQGSEA.

J is TRBJ2-2 and V is TRBV6-6; D possibly corresponds to TRBD2 (6 bases). This CDR3 has 15 residues. Per the germline V gene, CDR1 is MNHNY and CDR2 is SVGAGI (reference sequence). The V and J ends lost 0 bases and 3 bases respectively, with 8 bases between them. The CDR3 loop is CASSYSPSDTGELFF. The CDR3 DNA reads as TGTGCCAGCAGTTACTCTCCTAGCGACACCGGGGAGCTGTTTTTT.

The chain uses TRBV28 and TRBJ2-5, with TRBD1 matching 9 bases. The better agreement between TRBJ2-7 and the DNA end casts doubt on the J call. This CDR3 has 15 amino acids. From germline, CDR1 is MDHEN and CDR2 SYDVKM. CDR3 sequence: CASSPGTGFPYEQYF. In nucleotides, the CDR3 is TGTGCCAGCAGTCCCGGGACAGGGTTCCCCTACGAGCAGTACTTC.

V usage is TRBV28 and J usage is TRBJ1-5, with D unresolved. The V gene's germline CDR1 is MDHEN and CDR2 SYDVKM. Trimming left V 6 bases short and J 0 bases short, with 3 bases between. The CDR3 is 12 residues long. The CDR3 here is CASRASNQPQHF. In DNA, the CDR3 is TGTGCCAGCAGGGCTAGCAATCAGCCCCAGCATTTT.

This clone was seen only a few times. V usage is TRBV9 and J usage is TRBJ2-7; 7 bases line up with TRBD1. The CDR3 is made up of 14 amino acids. The germline V gene encodes CDR1 SGDLS and CDR2 YYNGEE. With 4 bases clipped from V and 9 bases from J, the junction kept 13 bases outside the gene matches. CDR3 nucleotide sequence: TGTGCCAGCAGCCCTACAGGGGTAAGAGACGGGCAGTACTTC. Amino acid sequence: CASSPTGVRDGQYF.

The gene calls are TRBV28 and TRBJ2-1; D remains unclear. V was trimmed by 10 bases and J by 3 bases, leaving 16 bases between them. CDR3 length: 14 amino acids. CDR1 and CDR2 (germline): MDHEN, SYDVKM. The CDR3, as DNA: TGTGCCACCTTACTACCACACTTCTACAATGAGCAGTTCTTC. It translates to CATLLPHFYNEQFF.

The chain combines TRBV30 with TRBJ1-2, with D perhaps matching TRBD1 (5 bases). The CDR3 contains 14 residues. Germline V gene data show CDR1 as GTSNPN and CDR2 as SVGIG (reference sequence). Trimming took 5 bases from V and 4 from J, leaving 17 bases between them. The CDR3 coding sequence is TGTGCCTGGGGGTCGGTCCAGGGCGGCTATGGCTACACCTTC. Translated: CAWGSVQGGYGYTF.

The rearrangement uses TRBV5-1 and TRBJ1-4; TRBD1 matches at 7 bases. The CDR3 runs to 16 residues. Trimming at V came to 4 bases and at J to 7 bases, leaving 13 bases not matched to a gene. Per germline, CDR1 SGHRS and CDR2 YFSETQ. CDR3 DNA sequence: TGCGCCAGCAGCGAGGGGGCGAAAAGTGTGGGTGAAAAACTGTTTTTT. Its translation: CASSEGAKSVGEKLFF.

The chain has TRBV28 and TRBJ2-7, with D hard to call. Trimming pared 3 bases from V and 2 bases from J, leaving 8 bases between. From germline, CDR1 is MDHEN and CDR2 SYDVKM. This CDR3 has 13 residues. Here the CDR3 reads CASSFPQTYEQYF. The CDR3, as DNA: TGTGCCAGCAGTTTCCCACAGACCTACGAGCAGTACTTC.

This chain connects TRBV6-1 to TRBJ1-2; TRBD1 aligns across 7 bases. With V trimmed by 8 bases and J by 3 bases, 6 bases remained unmatched. Germline V CDR1 and CDR2: MNHNS, SASEGT. The length of the CDR3 is 13 residues. CDR3 region: CASFPDRDYGYTF. The CDR3 nucleotides read TGTGCCAGCTTCCCCGACAGGGACTATGGCTACACCTTC.

The rearrangement joins TRBV4-3 to TRBJ2-5, with D hard to call. Trimming cost V 1 base and J 5 bases, with 11 bases left between them. This CDR3 is built from 14 residues. The V gene's germline CDR1 is LGHNA and CDR2 YSLEER. CDR3 protein: CASSQGLVGETQYF. The DNA for the CDR3 is TGCGCCAGCAGCCAAGGGTTAGTAGGGGAGACCCAGTACTTC.

The chain carries TRBV19 and TRBJ2-1; D not resolved. CDR1 is LNHDA and CDR2 is SQIVND in the germline V gene (reference sequence). The germline V and J ends were trimmed by 7 bases and 0 bases, with 13 bases remaining between them. The CDR3 spans 15 residues. The CDR3 reads CASTFEASSYNEQFF. In DNA, the CDR3 is TGTGCCAGTACCTTCGAGGCTAGCTCCTACAATGAGCAGTTCTTC.

The V gene is TRBV5-1, the J gene TRBJ1-1; no firm D call. Trimming left V 0 bases short and J 0 bases short, with 6 bases between. The CDR3 runs 14 residues. Germline CDR1 SGHRS, CDR2 YFSETQ. CDR3 sequence reads: CASSLGYMNTEAFF. The CDR3 DNA reads TGCGCCAGCAGCTTGGGTTACATGAACACTGAAGCTTTCTTT.

The genes are TRBV6-6 and TRBJ1-4, with TRBD1 identical over 10 bases. CDR1 MNHNY and CDR2 SVGAGI come from the germline V gene (reference sequence). The junction had 3 bases not matched to a gene; V was cut back by 9 bases and J by 5 bases. CDR3 length: 13 residues. Here the CDR3 reads CASGDRGNEKLFF. The CDR3 bases are TGTGCCAGTGGGGACAGGGGAAATGAAAAACTGTTTTTT.

This chain connects TRBV5-4 to TRBJ2-7; 8 bases agree with TRBD2. CDR1 and CDR2 from the germline V gene are SGHNT and YYREEE (reference sequence). J was trimmed by 11 bases and V by 1 base; bases with no gene match: 14. The CDR3 loop spans 15 amino acids. Here the CDR3 DNA reads TGTGCCAGCAGCTTGCGTCTGAGCGGGGGCCTGGAGGAGTACTTC. Its translation: CASSLRLSGGLEEYF.

V gene TRBV11-3 combines with J gene TRBJ1-5, with TRBD1 matching over 7 bases. The V and J ends lost 1 base and 3 bases, in that order; junction bases with no gene match: 12. In germline, CDR1 is SGHNT, CDR2 YENEEA. The CDR3 sequence is 18 residues long. The CDR3 loop is CASSLATGVSAVNQPQHF. The CDR3 nucleotides read TGTGCCAGCAGCTTAGCCACAGGGGTGTCGGCTGTCAATCAGCCCCAGCATTTT.

The J gene is TRBJ2-5, the V gene TRBV7-6, with D perhaps TRBD2 (5 bases). The J call could be wrong; TRBJ2-7 is a better fit for the DNA end. Germline CDR1 reads SGHVS; CDR2 reads FNYEAQ. This CDR3 is 16 amino acids long. CDR3 in DNA: TGTGCCAGCAGCTTAGGGGGAGACATGGGAATTTACGAGCAGTACTTC. Its protein is CASSLGGDMGIYEQYF.

This rearrangement joins TRBV11-2 to TRBJ1-2, with 7 bases aligning to TRBD1. With 2 bases clipped from V and 5 bases from J, the junction kept 8 bases outside the gene matches. In germline, CDR1 is SGHAT, CDR2 FQNNGV. The length of the CDR3 is 15 residues. CDR3 nucleotides: TGTGCCAGCAGCTTAAAGAGACAGGGCCCTTATGGCTACACCTTC. Protein: CASSLKRQGPYGYTF.

The chain couples TRBV30 to TRBJ2-3, with D possibly TRBD1 on 5 matching bases. The V end was cut by 1 base, the J end by 2 bases, with 13 bases between. The germline CDR1 and CDR2 sequences are GTSNPN and SVGIG (reference sequence). The CDR3 is 15 amino acids. CDR3 DNA sequence: TGTGCCTGGAGTGCAGACCTTGGGGCCACAGATACGCAGTATTTT. It translates to CAWSADLGATDTQYF.

The genes are TRBV27 and TRBJ2-3; TRBD1 is a possible D gene (5 bases). V was pared by 4 bases and J by 0 bases, with 8 bases between. Looked up from germline, CDR1 is MNHEY and CDR2 is SMNVEV (reference sequence). This CDR3 has 14 amino acids. The CDR3 nucleotides are TGTGCCAGCAGTTCTCGACAGAGCACAGATACGCAGTATTTT. Encoded protein: CASSSRQSTDTQYF.

This clone was counted once. The V call is TRBV6-1, the J call TRBJ1-2; 7 bases map to TRBD1. Per germline, CDR1 MNHNS and CDR2 SASEGT. This CDR3 spans 14 amino acids. V was pared by 5 bases and J by 1 base, with 4 bases of the junction left unmatched. CDR3 in amino acids: CASSWTGGNYGYTF. The CDR3 nucleotides read TGTGCCAGCAGTTGGACAGGCGGTAACTATGGCTACACCTTC.